One T cell receptor (beta chain) is described in this entry. The antigen is unknown. Every subset had its genomic DNA shared out evenly among several immunoSEQ plates. Clones were read by immunoSEQ multiplex PCR, and TCRdb kept only the in-frame ones, dropping some. The sample lists hundreds of thousands of clones, around three quarters occurring once. This sample was included in a study of shared clonotypes between healthy human individuals. Study-level information: Each donor had three CD4 naive, three CD4 memory, two CD8 naive and one CD8 memory plate. Study-wide points: Some clonotypes were shared by all four sorted-subset donors, while others were not shared. The non-shared ones had lower generation probabilities than the shared ones. Larger estimated richness was generally recorded for naive subsets relative to memory subsets.

This CDR3 has 16 amino acids. Trimming took off 5 bases at V and 5 bases at J, with 20 bases between the two ends. Germline CDR1 MDHEN, CDR2 SYDVKM. The sequenced material came from memory CD4+ T cells sorted from blood. Stated subset: CD45RA-negative fraction. The TCR was taken from a woman aged 25 to 45 in good health. The rearrangement links TRBV28 to TRBJ2-3, with D maybe TRBD2 (6 bases). CDR3 residues: CASSPRLGRSEDTQYF. The CDR3 nucleotides read TGTGCCAGCAGTCCTCGACTAGGACGCAGTGAAGATACGCAGTATTTT.